This T cell receptor beta chain was recorded in a study of tumor-infiltrating lymphocytes in oesophageal squamous cell carcinoma. Per the germline V gene, CDR1 is MNHNS and CDR2 is SASEGT. The CDR3 totals 12 residues. Trimming removed 6 bases at V and 9 bases at J, with 12 bases between. This clonotype was seen a few times. TCRdb re-called the PCR reads with MiXCR, one entry per CDR3 protein. The sample shows roughly 12,000 distinct CDR3 sequences, about 50% of them seen only once. This chain joins TRBV6-1 and TRBJ2-1; a weak D match, TRBD1 (6 bases). The sample consisted of esophageal tumor tissue. The receptor comes from a male donor with esophageal squamous cell carcinoma. Here the CDR3 DNA reads TGTGCCAGCAGCAGGACAGAGCTTGAGCAGTTCTTC. Translated, it gives CASSRTELEQFF.